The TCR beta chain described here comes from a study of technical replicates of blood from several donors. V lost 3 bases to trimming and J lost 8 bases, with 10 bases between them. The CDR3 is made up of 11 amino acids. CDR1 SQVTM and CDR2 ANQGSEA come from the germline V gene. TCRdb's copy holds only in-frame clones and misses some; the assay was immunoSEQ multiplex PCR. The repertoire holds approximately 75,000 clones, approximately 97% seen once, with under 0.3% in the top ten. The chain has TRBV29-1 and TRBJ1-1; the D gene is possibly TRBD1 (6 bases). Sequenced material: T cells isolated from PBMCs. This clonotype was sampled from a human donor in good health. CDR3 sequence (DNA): TGCAGCGTTGATAGTAGGGGGGAAGCTTTCTTT. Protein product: CSVDSRGEAFF.